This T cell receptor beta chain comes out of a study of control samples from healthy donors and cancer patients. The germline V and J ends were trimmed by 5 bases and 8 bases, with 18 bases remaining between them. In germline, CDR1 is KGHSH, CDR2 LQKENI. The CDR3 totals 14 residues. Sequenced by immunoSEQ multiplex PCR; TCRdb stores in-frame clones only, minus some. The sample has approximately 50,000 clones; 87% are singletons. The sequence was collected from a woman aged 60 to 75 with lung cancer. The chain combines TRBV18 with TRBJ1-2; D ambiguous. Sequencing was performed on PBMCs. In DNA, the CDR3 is TGTGCCAGCTCATTCAATCGCGAAGTTTTAGGCTACACCTTC. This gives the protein CASSFNREVLGYTF.